The source of this T cell receptor (beta chain) is a study of blood T cell repertoires in COVID-19. Overall study context: PBMCs, B-cell-depleted T cells, or T cells provided the cDNA or gDNA that made up the material.

This clone was found a few times. Authors' processing steps: Reference gene primer amplification gave nucleated cell count estimates. TCRdb's table, derived via immunoSEQ multiplex PCR, lists solely in-frame clones and lacks some. V, J and clone size were drawn from that table, and D and trimming were deduced from the DNA. The sample yields 15,000 to 20,000 clones, 77% seen once. Trimming removed 2 bases at V and 7 bases at J, with 12 bases between. The CDR3 is 15 amino acids. The V gene's germline CDR1 is SGHAT and CDR2 FQNNGV. This sequence was found in a man aged 70 or older with COVID-19, enrolled during active disease. Sequencing used peripheral blood. This sequence joins TRBV11-2 and TRBJ1-6; TRBD1 is a possible D gene (5 bases). CDR3 sequence (DNA): TGTGCCAGCAGCTTAATCGCCCAGGGAAATTCACCCCTCCACTTT. Translated: CASSLIAQGNSPLHF.